Sequencing of this T cell receptor (beta chain) was carried out in a study of shared clonotypes between healthy human individuals. Measured with immunoSEQ multiplex PCR; TCRdb has only the in-frame clones, and not every one. The data contain about 2 million clones, 85% to 95% of them singletons. The specimen was naive CD4+ T cells sorted from blood. This sample's subset: CD45RA+ positively selected. The receptor's source is a young man in good health.

DNA for the CDR3: TGTGCCAGCAGTGATTCAGGGTACCGTGAGCAGTTCTTC. Amino acids: CASSDSGYREQFF. This chain links TRBV6-1 with TRBJ2-1; perhaps TRBD1 as D (5 bases). Germline V CDR1 and CDR2: MNHNS, SASEGT. V lost 3 bases and J lost 9, with 12 bases in between. This CDR3 has 13 residues.